Listed below are T cell receptor beta chains from one sample, sequenced in a study of identical twins. TCRdb reprocessed the 5' RACE reads with MiXCR, giving one entry per CDR3 protein. The table records approximately 500,000 distinct CDR3 sequences, 24% of them present only once. This same sample was also part of a study on T cells expressing NK-cell markers.

Sequencing was performed on CD4+ T cells sorted from blood. Receptors originate from a young woman in good health. The conserved cysteine and the conserved F or W are not part of the CDR3 here. The order of the fields is D gene, V gene, CDR3 protein. D genes are given only for firm matches.

>NA|TRBV3-1
ASSHGSGEQY
>NA|TRBV5-1
ASSRNGQRETQY
>TRBD1|TRBV5-1
ASRITGGTGETQY
>NA|TRBV9
ASSVAPQGGNSPLH
>TRBD2|TRBV7-2
ASSQRTSRNNEQF
>NA|TRBV5-6
ASSLVSGGGYGYT
>NA|TRBV20-1
SARGGYEQF
>TRBD1|TRBV7-7
ASSAGTGFWTGETQY
>TRBD2|TRBV5-1
ASSRGLAGVGGADTQY
>NA|TRBV6-1
ASRVYGLGNTEAF
>NA|TRBV20-1
SARAENSYEQY
>NA|TRBV12-3/TRBV12-4
ASSLGPAGGRLQF